These 22 T cell receptor beta chains originate from one sample sequenced in a study of early T cells in non-severe SARS-CoV-2 infection. TCRdb re-called the 5' RACE reads with MiXCR, one entry per CDR3 protein. Found here are some 33,000 distinct CDR3 sequences, 5.4% of them singletons; the top ten hold about a fifth. Material: whole blood. Receptors originate from an adult who was a healthcare worker with PCR-confirmed SARS-CoV-2 infection or an uninfected control (not recorded which).

This clonotype was picked up many times. The chain is built from TRBV28 and TRBJ2-3; possible D gene TRBD2, 5 bases. This CDR3 spans 14 amino acids. Germline V lookup: CDR1 MDHEN, CDR2 SYDVKM. Trimming removed 2 bases from V and 6 bases from J, with 12 bases in between. This CDR3 is CASSLSPRADTQYF. The CDR3 bases are TGTGCCAGCAGTTTAAGCCCGAGGGCGGATACGCAGTATTTT.

This clonotype was detected many times. CDR3 loop: CASSPQQGNTEAFF. For the CDR3, the DNA is TGTGCCAGCTCACCTCAACAGGGGAACACTGAAGCTTTCTTT. The gene calls are TRBV18 and TRBJ1-1, with a weak D call TRBD1 (6 bases). The germline gives CDR1 KGHSH, CDR2 LQKENI. Trimming cost V 3 bases and J 1 base, with 9 bases left between them. The CDR3 contains 14 residues.

This clonotype was picked up many times. This sequence joins TRBV7-2 and TRBJ2-1; possible D gene TRBD2, 6 bases. This CDR3 is 12 amino acids long. The V end lost 2 bases, the J end lost 9 bases, and 8 bases lay between the germline ends. CDR1 and CDR2 from the germline V gene are SGHTA and FQGNSA. The CDR3 DNA reads TGTGCCAGCAGCTTATCTAGCGCTGAGCAGTTCTTC. Its translation: CASSLSSAEQFF. The full variable domain, in which reference TRBV7-2 and TRBJ2-1 provide the parts outside the CDR3, is GAGVSQSPSNKVTEKGKDVELRCDPISGHTALYWYRQSLGQGLEFLIYFQGNSAPDKSGLPSDRFSAERTGGSVSTLTIQRTQQEDSAVYLCASSLSSAEQFFGPGTRLTVL.

This clonotype was recorded at least ten times. This chain links TRBV12-3 or TRBV12-4 with TRBJ1-1, with 8 bases lining up with TRBD1. Trimming took 3 bases from V and 5 from J; bases not matched to a gene: 5. The CDR3 totals 14 residues. CDR3 nucleotide sequence: TGTGCCAGCAGTTTGCAGGGGGCAGCGACTGAAGCTTTCTTT. Residues: CASSLQGAATEAFF.

The V call is TRBV29-1, the J call TRBJ1-1; 7 nucleotides match TRBD1. This CDR3 spans 14 amino acids. V trimming: 6 bases; J trimming: 0 bases; junction bases outside the gene matches: 7. CDR1 SQVTM and CDR2 ANQGSEA come from the germline V gene. The CDR3 sequence is CSVRSGGLNTEAFF. The CDR3 coding sequence is TGCAGCGTCCGCTCAGGGGGGTTGAACACTGAAGCTTTCTTT.

As concerns this clonotype: With a much larger clone just one base away, this may be a read error. The chain is built from TRBV5-6 and TRBJ2-3; no reliable D call. V shed 0 bases and J shed 4 bases, with 12 bases lying between them. Germline assignment: CDR1 SGHDT and CDR2 YYEEEE. The CDR3 is 15 amino acids. CDR3 in amino acids: CASSLVTTSADTQYF. In DNA form, the CDR3 reads TGTGCCAGCAGCTTGGTGACCACCTCGGCAGATACGCAGTATTTT.

Many counts were recorded for this clonotype. V gene TRBV10-3 combines with J gene TRBJ2-7; 16 nucleotides match TRBD2. The V gene end was trimmed by 6 bases and the J gene end by 5 bases; junction bases not matched to a gene: 13. The CDR3 consists of 18 residues. CDR1 and CDR2 from the germline V gene are ENHRY and SYGVKD. The CDR3 nucleotides are TGTGCCATCAGCCCCGGGACTAGCGGGAGGGACGGGGCCCACGAGCAGTACTTC. Amino acid sequence: CAISPGTSGRDGAHEQYF.

The chain carries TRBV11-2 and TRBJ1-1, with unresolved D. The CDR3 sequence is 15 residues long. Germline-derived CDR1 and CDR2 are SGHAT and FQNNGV. V shed 0 bases and J shed 0 bases, with 8 bases lying between them. The CDR3 loop reads CASSLDPRVNTEAFF. The CDR3 DNA sequence: TGTGCCAGCAGCTTAGATCCACGGGTGAACACTGAAGCTTTCTTT.

This clonotype was recorded many times. V usage is TRBV10-3 and J usage is TRBJ1-1; no definite D call. The germline V gene has CDR1 ENHRY and CDR2 SYGVKD. Trimming removed 5 bases at V and 6 bases at J, with 19 bases between. This CDR3 spans 15 amino acids. In DNA form, the CDR3 reads TGTGCCATCAGTCAGGAGGGCCCTCTGACGTCTGAAGCTTTCTTT. This sequence encodes CAISQEGPLTSEAFF.

Ten or more counts support this clonotype. This chain links TRBV15 with TRBJ2-1; D is perhaps TRBD1 or TRBD2 (5 bases each). Germline assignment: CDR1 LNHNV and CDR2 YYDKDF (reference sequence). Between the trimmed V and J ends, which lost 0 bases and 8 bases, there was a span of 14 bases. The CDR3 consists of 15 residues. The CDR3, as DNA: TGTGCCACCAGCAGAGATAGTCGAGGGGTCGATGAGCAGTTCTTC. Its translation: CATSRDSRGVDEQFF.

Ten or more counts support this clonotype. This chain connects TRBV20-1 to TRBJ1-1; no clear D gene. Germline assignment: CDR1 DFQATT and CDR2 SNEGSKA (reference sequence). V gave up 4 bases and J gave up 2 bases, with 8 bases separating them. This CDR3 has 12 amino acids. The CDR3 reads CSATKINTEAFF. CDR3 coding DNA: TGCAGTGCTACCAAGATAAACACTGAAGCTTTCTTT.

This clonotype was seen many times. The junction departs from the called germline gene at one end, perhaps through a read error. V usage is TRBV7-2 and J usage is TRBJ2-5; D tentatively reads TRBD1 or TRBD2 (5 bases each). The CDR3 extends over 13 amino acids. Germline-derived CDR1 and CDR2 are SGHTA and FQGNSA. The CDR3 sequence is CASSLVGPGPLHF. The CDR3 region has the DNA TGTGCCAGCAGCTTAGTGGGACCGGGCCCCCTACACTTC.

This clonotype has a count of ten or more. V gene TRBV7-9 combines with J gene TRBJ2-7; maybe TRBD2 (6 bases). In germline, CDR1 is SEHNR, CDR2 FQNEAQ (reference sequence). The CDR3 totals 13 residues. V lost 5 bases and J lost 6, with 14 bases in between. This CDR3 is CASSPRERTEQYF. CDR3 coding DNA: TGTGCCAGCAGCCCACGGGAGAGGACCGAGCAGTACTTC.

The sample holds a few counts of this clonotype. This sequence joins TRBV5-1 and TRBJ2-1; D unclear. Germline V lookup: CDR1 SGHRS, CDR2 YFSETQ. Trimming left V 8 bases short and J 2 bases short, with 14 bases between. The CDR3 sequence is 14 residues long. The CDR3 is CASSLSTTYNEQFF. DNA for the CDR3: TGCGCCAGTTCCCTCTCGACGACCTACAATGAGCAGTTCTTC. Full variable domain (missing parts from reference TRBV5-1 and TRBJ2-1): KAGVTQTPRYLIKTRGQQVTLSCSPISGHRSVSWYQQTPGQGLQFLFEYFSETQRNKGNFPGRFSGRQFSNSRSEMNVSTLELGDSALYLCASSLSTTYNEQFFGPGTRLTVL.

The chain uses TRBV19 and TRBJ2-1; 13 nucleotides match TRBD2. With 4 bases clipped from V and 1 base from J, the junction kept 1 base outside the gene matches. The CDR3 length is 16 residues. Germline V gives CDR1 LNHDA, CDR2 SQIVND (reference sequence). The CDR3 loop is CASSRTSGGSYNEQFF. The CDR3 DNA sequence: TGTGCCAGTAGTAGGACTAGCGGGGGATCCTACAATGAGCAGTTCTTC.

Ten or more counts support this clonotype. This chain connects TRBV2 to TRBJ2-2, with 7 bases that match TRBD1. Germline V gives CDR1 SNHLY, CDR2 FYNNEI. The V and J ends lost 5 bases and 3 bases, in that order; junction bases with no gene match: 3. The CDR3 sequence is 14 residues long. CDR3 bases: TGTGCCAGCAGTCGACAGGGTGACACCGGGGAGCTGTTTTTT. It encodes CASSRQGDTGELFF.

This clonotype was seen more than once but under ten times. This chain uses TRBV6-2 or TRBV6-3 with TRBJ2-7, with D perhaps matching TRBD1 or TRBD2 (5 bases each). The V gene's germline CDR1 is MNHEY and CDR2 SVGEGT. There are 13 residues in the CDR3. Between the trimmed V and J ends, which lost 4 bases and 3 bases, there was a span of 10 bases. CDR3 DNA: TGTGCCAGCAGTTCCGGGACGGTCTACGAGCAGTACTTC. Translating gives CASSSGTVYEQYF.

The CDR3 sequence: CASSNTGGGQPQHF. CDR3 in DNA: TGTGCCAGCAGCAACACAGGGGGCGGTCAGCCCCAGCATTTT. The chain has TRBV11-2 and TRBJ1-5; 9 bases agree with TRBD1. Losses at the gene ends were 5 bases for V and 6 bases for J; bases not matched to a gene: 5. This CDR3 has 14 amino acids. Germline V CDR1 and CDR2: SGHAT, FQNNGV.

This clonotype was seen at least ten times. V and J are TRBV28 and TRBJ1-1; D remains ambiguous. Germline CDR1 is MDHEN and CDR2 is SYDVKM. The CDR3 runs to 14 residues. Trimming pared 5 bases from V and 5 bases from J, leaving 15 bases between. This chain's CDR3 is CASSTHGDGTEAFF. DNA for the CDR3: TGTGCCAGCAGTACCCATGGGGATGGGACTGAAGCTTTCTTT.

This clonotype was recorded many times. The chain combines TRBV2 with TRBJ1-5; TRBD1 matches at 7 bases. Germline assignment: CDR1 SNHLY and CDR2 FYNNEI. CDR3 length: 16 residues. J was trimmed by 1 base and V by 6 bases; bases with no gene match: 9. Written as DNA, the CDR3 is TGTGCCAGCAGCCCCCAGGGGGGGACCAGCAATCAGCCCCAGCATTTT. It translates to CASSPQGGTSNQPQHF.

This clonotype was observed a handful of times. This chain connects TRBV30 to TRBJ1-1; 7 positions match TRBD1. Losses at the gene ends were 4 bases for V and 8 bases for J; bases not matched to a gene: 7. Germline V gene data show CDR1 as GTSNPN and CDR2 as SVGIG (reference sequence). This CDR3 spans 12 amino acids. CDR3 DNA: TGTGCCTGGATAGGTGACAGGGCGGAAGCTTTCTTT. It specifies CAWIGDRAEAFF.

This clonotype was found many times. The CDR3 is CASSFGLYTGELFF. CDR3 bases: TGCGCCAGCAGCTTCGGCCTGTACACCGGGGAGCTGTTTTTT. The gene calls are TRBV5-1 and TRBJ2-2; D not resolved. CDR1 is SGHRS and CDR2 is YFSETQ in the germline V gene. The CDR3 has 14 amino acids. The ends were cut back, 2 bases at V and 3 bases at J, with 8 bases in the middle.